A selection of T cell receptor beta chains follows, all from one sample in a study of beta chain features in type 1 diabetes. The method was immunoSEQ multiplex PCR; TCRdb's version includes in-frame clones alone and lacks a portion of them. This table has tens of thousands of clones, 68% appearing once. The specimen was stem cell memory CD4+ T cells from blood. Receptors were obtained from a woman in her 40s with type 1 diabetes. Both conserved end residues are part of each CDR3. A D gene is named only where the DNA matches it firmly. Clone size is stated in some rows and not others, as once, few, many or a class when expanded.

size: -
D: -
J: TRBJ2-1
V: TRBV6-6
DNA: TGTGCCAGCAGAACTCGGGAGTACAGCTCCTACAATGAGCAGTTCTTC
CDR3: CASRTREYSSYNEQFF

size: -
D: -
J: TRBJ1-4
V: TRBV7-8
DNA: TGTGCCAGCAGCTCTTACACGGGATCTGCAACTAATGAAAAACTGTTTTTT
CDR3: CASSSYTGSATNEKLFF

size: -
D: -
J: TRBJ1-6
V: TRBV6-5
DNA: TGTGCCAGCAGTCGGGGGGACTATAATTCACCCCTCCACTTT
CDR3: CASSRGDYNSPLHF

size: -
D: -
J: TRBJ1-1
V: TRBV4-1
DNA: TGCGCCAGCAGCCAAGTAATTATCTACGGAGCTTTCTTT
CDR3: CASSQVIIYGAFF

size: -
D: TRBD2
J: TRBJ2-7
V: TRBV2
DNA: TGTGCCAGCAGCGGGGGCCTAGCGGGAGTGGACGAGCAGTACTTC
CDR3: CASSGGLAGVDEQYF

size: -
D: -
J: TRBJ1-1
V: TRBV5-1
DNA: TGCGCCAGCAGCTCCAGCGGGAGTCCGAACACTGAAGCTTTCTTT
CDR3: CASSSSGSPNTEAFF

size: -
D: TRBD2
J: TRBJ2-3
V: TRBV7-9
DNA: TGTGCCAGCAGCCGAAGCGGGGGTACGCAGTATTTT
CDR3: CASSRSGGTQYF

size: -
D: -
J: TRBJ2-2
V: TRBV27
DNA: TGTGCCAGCAGTTTACAAGGAGGCGGGGAGCTGTTTTTT
CDR3: CASSLQGGGELFF

size: few
D: TRBD1
J: TRBJ2-4
V: TRBV5-4
DNA: TGTGCCAGCAGCCATGGACAGGGGGCGAAGATGGACATTCAGTACTTC
CDR3: CASSHGQGAKMDIQYF

size: -
D: -
J: TRBJ1-5
V: TRBV7-9
DNA: TGTGCCAGCAGCCCTCGTTTCGGTCAGCCCCAGCATTTT
CDR3: CASSPRFGQPQHF

size: -
D: TRBD1
J: TRBJ1-5
V: TRBV7-9
DNA: TGTGCCAGCAGCGAAGACAGGGTCTCAGGGCAGCCCCAGCATTTT
CDR3: CASSEDRVSGQPQHF

size: -
D: TRBD1
J: TRBJ1-4
V: TRBV7-9
DNA: TGTGCCAGCAGTCGACAGGGAGGTTGGGAAAAACTGTTTTTT
CDR3: CASSRQGGWEKLFF

size: -
D: -
J: TRBJ1-5
V: TRBV9
DNA: TGTGCCAGCAGCGTAGATCCGGGTAGCAATCAGCCCCAGCATTTT
CDR3: CASSVDPGSNQPQHF

size: -
D: TRBD1
J: TRBJ1-4
V: TRBV6-6
DNA: TGTGCCAGCACCCCGACAGGGGAAGCCGAAAAACTGTTTTTT
CDR3: CASTPTGEAEKLFF

size: -
D: -
J: TRBJ2-5
V: TRBV6-5
DNA: TGTGCCAGCAGTTACGGCCAGGGCAGCGTGGGAGAGACCCAGTACTTC
CDR3: CASSYGQGSVGETQYF

size: -
D: -
J: TRBJ2-1
V: TRBV27
DNA: TGTGCCAGCAGTTTTGCAGACTCCTACAATGAGCAGTTCTTC
CDR3: CASSFADSYNEQFF

size: -
D: -
J: TRBJ1-3
V: TRBV2
DNA: TGTGCCAGCAGTGTTTACAGGGAGTACGCTGGAAACACCATATATTTT
CDR3: CASSVYREYAGNTIYF

size: -
D: TRBD1
J: TRBJ1-2
V: TRBV18
DNA: TGTGCCAGCTCACCCCAAGACAGGGCGTCCGGCTACACCTTC
CDR3: CASSPQDRASGYTF

size: -
D: -
J: TRBJ2-7
V: TRBV5-6
DNA: TGTGCCAGCAGCTCAGGGTTTGGGGGGTACGAGCAGTACTTC
CDR3: CASSSGFGGYEQYF

size: -
D: TRBD1
J: TRBJ1-5
V: TRBV19
DNA: TGTGCCAGTAGTTGGGACAGGGAGAGCAATCAGCCCCAGCATTTT
CDR3: CASSWDRESNQPQHF

size: few
D: -
J: TRBJ2-2
V: TRBV14
DNA: TGTGCCAGCAGCCATATCAGGGGCAAAGGCACCGGGGAGCTGTTTTTT
CDR3: CASSHIRGKGTGELFF

size: -
D: -
J: TRBJ2-2
V: TRBV29-1
DNA: TGCAGCGTTGAAGCTGAGGGCGGGGCCACCGGGGAGCTGTTTTTT
CDR3: CSVEAEGGATGELFF

size: few
D: -
J: TRBJ2-3
V: TRBV6-1
DNA: TGTGCCAGCAGTTTACGAACCCAAGCGGATACGCAGTATTTT
CDR3: CASSLRTQADTQYF